This T cell receptor (beta chain) was sequenced during a study of glioma-infiltrating T cells after dendritic cell vaccination. Background on the study: Autologous tumor lysate-pulsed dendritic cell vaccination was given between the early 2000s and the early 2010s.

Regarding the study as a whole: Only a small number of patients had complete blood and tumor samples.

Germline V CDR1 and CDR2: SGHTA, FQGTGA. V trimming: 3 bases; J trimming: 1 base; junction bases outside the gene matches: 1. This CDR3 has 15 residues. Indicated time point: after dendritic cell vaccination, including at tumor progression/relapse. Selection required adequate fresh-frozen tumor tissue plus more than two years' survival data. This clone is a singleton in its sample. The antigen is unknown. Assay: immunoSEQ multiplex PCR; the TCRdb copy retains only in-frame clones and omits some. Of roughly 100,000 clones listed, nearly 90% are singletons. The chain joins TRBV7-3 to TRBJ2-7, with 12 bases identical to TRBD2. The TCR was taken from a human donor with glioblastoma. Sample: blood, taken after dendritic cell vaccination. The CDR3 sequence: CASSLTSGRSYEQYF. Here the CDR3 DNA reads TGTGCCAGCAGCTTGACTAGCGGGAGATCCTACGAGCAGTACTTC.